Sequencing of this T cell receptor (beta chain) was carried out in a study of regulatory T cells in long-lasting Graves disease. TCR beta libraries were built with iRepertoire HTBI primers and Arm-PCR of CDR3 regions. From the multiplex PCR reads, TCRdb called clonotypes with MiXCR, one entry per CDR3 protein. The repertoire holds about 320,000 distinct CDR3 sequences, about 20% seen once, with roughly 35% in the top ten. In regard to this clonotype: One base away lies a much larger clone, so this may be a sequencing read error. Because the CDR3 is missing its conserved closing phenylalanine or tryptophan, this is likely a read error. The DNA is omitted, as the CDR3 cannot be located on it reliably, and the CDR3 follows TCRdb's listing.

Time point here: newly diagnosed GD, antithyroid drugs for less than 3 months. Researchers made the TCR library from RNA that was extracted from PBMCs. The CDR3 comprises 13 residues, both ends counted. Germline-derived CDR1 and CDR2 are SGHVS and FQNEAQ. The chain is built from TRBV7-8 and TRBJ1-2; the table's D call, TRBD1, was not checked against the DNA. Sequences were derived from peripheral blood mononuclear cells (PBMCs), sampled at new diagnosis, from a patient treated with antithyroid drugs. The TCR was taken from a female donor with Graves disease. CDR3 in amino acids: CASSSGPKEYHTS.